This passage covers 20 T cell receptor beta chains from one sample sequenced in a study of beta chain features in type 1 diabetes. The investigators reverse transcribed all of the isolated RNA, so they sequenced expressed TCRB transcripts. Profiled with immunoSEQ multiplex PCR; TCRdb holds only in-frame clones, not every one. The sample holds approximately 470,000 clones, around 28% seen once. The material sequenced was naive CD4+ T cells from blood. These receptors came from a man between 18 and 35 years old in good health.

This clone was seen a handful of times. This chain joins TRBV30 and TRBJ2-7; 10 positions match TRBD1. Trimming removed 0 bases from V and 3 bases from J; junction bases left unmatched: 2. The CDR3 contains 14 residues. Germline lookup yields CDR1 GTSNPN and CDR2 SVGIG (reference sequence). CDR3 bases: TGTGCCTGGAGTGTCGACAGGGGGCTCTACGAGCAGTACTTC. This codes for CAWSVDRGLYEQYF. The variable domain in full, with the rest retrieved from reference TRBV30 and TRBJ2-7, is SQTIHQWPATLVQPVGSPLSLECTVEGTSNPNLYWYRQAAGRGLQLLFYSVGIGQISSEVPQNLSASRPQDRQFILSSKKLLLSDSGFYLCAWSVDRGLYEQYFGPGTRLTVT.

The chain recombines TRBV28 with TRBJ1-2; D gene uncertain. The CDR3 totals 10 residues. Germline V gives CDR1 MDHEN, CDR2 SYDVKM. The V end was cut by 6 bases, the J end by 3 bases, with 2 bases between. CDR3 region: CASRDYGYTF. CDR3 DNA sequence: TGTGCCAGCAGAGACTATGGCTACACCTTC.

This clone has more than one count but fewer than ten. The rearrangement uses TRBV30 and TRBJ2-7; 11 bases agree with TRBD1. The V and J ends lost 1 base and 6 bases, in that order; junction bases with no gene match: 8. The V gene's germline CDR1 is GTSNPN and CDR2 SVGIG (reference sequence). This CDR3 is 15 amino acids long. This chain's CDR3 is CAWSADRGQNCEQYF. The DNA of the CDR3 is TGTGCCTGGAGTGCGGACAGGGGGCAAAATTGCGAGCAGTACTTC.

On this clone itself: The same CDR3 also results from other DNA sequences found in this sample. The CDR3 is CASSLGLGNEQFF. CDR3 coding DNA: TGTGCCAGCAGCTTAGGCCTAGGCAATGAGCAGTTCTTC. V gene TRBV7-3 combines with J gene TRBJ2-1; D remains ambiguous. Trimming removed 2 bases from V and 6 bases from J, with 8 bases in between. CDR1 and CDR2 from the germline V gene are SGHTA and FQGTGA. The CDR3 is 13 amino acids.

Notes on this clone: The same CDR3 is also encoded by other DNA sequences in this sample. The chain couples TRBV9 to TRBJ2-1; D possibly corresponds to TRBD2 (6 bases). Per germline, CDR1 SGDLS and CDR2 YYNGEE. The CDR3 is 15 residues long. Trimming cost V 0 bases and J 4 bases, with 11 bases left between them. CDR3 DNA: TGTGCCAGCAGCGTAGACGGGAGCGTTTACAATGAGCAGTTCTTC. As protein: CASSVDGSVYNEQFF.

The chain carries TRBV10-3 and TRBJ2-3; 9 bases agree with TRBD1. This CDR3 is 14 amino acids long. Germline V gene sequence: CDR1 ENHRY, CDR2 SYGVKD. After removal of 7 bases from V and 4 bases from J, the junction contained 6 bases not matched to a gene. Here the CDR3 reads CAIKGQGFSDTQYF. CDR3 DNA sequence: TGTGCCATCAAGGGACAGGGATTCTCAGATACGCAGTATTTT.

The chain uses TRBV30 and TRBJ2-5; D is undetermined. Trimming took 1 base from V and 2 from J, leaving 8 bases between them. The CDR3 totals 13 residues. Germline values: CDR1 GTSNPN, CDR2 SVGIG (reference sequence). The CDR3 loop reads CAWSGSLQETQYF. CDR3 in DNA: TGTGCCTGGAGTGGATCACTTCAAGAGACCCAGTACTTC.

The V and J genes are TRBV28 and TRBJ1-2; D possibly corresponds to TRBD1 (5 bases). This CDR3 comprises 12 residues. V was trimmed by 5 bases and J by 4 bases, leaving 8 bases between them. Germline V gives CDR1 MDHEN, CDR2 SYDVKM. The CDR3 here is CASSAQGYGYTF. CDR3 DNA sequence: TGTGCCAGCAGTGCCCAGGGCTATGGCTACACCTTC.

The rearrangement uses TRBV9 and TRBJ2-2, with unresolved D. Germline CDR1 is SGDLS and CDR2 is YYNGEE. This CDR3 spans 13 amino acids. V was trimmed by 3 bases and J by 4 bases, leaving 7 bases between them. As DNA, the CDR3 is TGTGCCAGCAGCGGACTTCTCACCGGGGAGCTGTTTTTT. It specifies CASSGLLTGELFF.

The sample holds a few counts of this clone. A read error may account for a junction end that differs from germline. The V gene is TRBV29-1, the J gene TRBJ2-7, with 8 bases aligning to TRBD1. This CDR3 has 13 amino acids. CDR1 and CDR2 from the germline V gene are SQVTM and ANQGSEA. The CDR3 DNA reads as TGCATCGTTACAGGGGGAAGCTCCTACGAGCAGTACTTC. Its translation is CIVTGGSSYEQYF.

The J gene is TRBJ2-7, the V gene TRBV11-2; 7 bases match TRBD2. The V gene end was trimmed by 2 bases and the J gene end by 0 bases; junction bases not matched to a gene: 4. In germline, CDR1 is SGHAT, CDR2 FQNNGV. This CDR3 region has 15 residues. CDR3 in DNA: TGTGCCAGCAGCTTACTAGGCGGGAGCTCCTACGAGCAGTACTTC. It yields the protein CASSLLGGSSYEQYF.

This clone was observed a few times. V gene TRBV30 combines with J gene TRBJ2-7; D perhaps matches TRBD1 (6 bases). Germline values: CDR1 GTSNPN, CDR2 SVGIG (reference sequence). Trimming cost V 3 bases and J 4 bases, with 13 bases left between them. This CDR3 comprises 13 residues. The CDR3 sequence: CAWRVGGRYEQYF. The CDR3 coding sequence is TGTGCCTGGAGAGTAGGGGGTCGGTACGAGCAGTACTTC. The full variable domain, its missing parts supplied by reference TRBV30 and TRBJ2-7, is SQTIHQWPATLVQPVGSPLSLECTVEGTSNPNLYWYRQAAGRGLQLLFYSVGIGQISSEVPQNLSASRPQDRQFILSSKKLLLSDSGFYLCAWRVGGRYEQYFGPGTRLTVT.

In the case of this clone: Additional DNA sequences in this sample encode the identical CDR3. The chain couples TRBV7-9 to TRBJ2-3; TRBD2 might be the D (5 bases). The CDR3 consists of 14 residues. V dropped 3 bases and J dropped 2 bases, with 9 bases sitting between them. Germline assignment: CDR1 SEHNR and CDR2 FQNEAQ (reference sequence). DNA of the CDR3: TGTGCCAGCAGCTTGTCGGGATCCACAGATACGCAGTATTTT. This translates into CASSLSGSTDTQYF.

The chain recombines TRBV30 with TRBJ2-1, with TRBD2 identical over 8 bases. This CDR3 has 14 residues. V lost 3 bases and J lost 9; bases outside the gene matches: 10. In germline, CDR1 is GTSNPN, CDR2 SVGIG (reference sequence). CDR3 loop: CAWRRPAGEGEQFF. The DNA for the CDR3 is TGTGCCTGGAGGAGGCCAGCGGGAGAGGGTGAGCAGTTCTTC.

The sample holds a few counts of this clone. DNA of the CDR3: TGCGCCAGCAGCGTCCCTAGCGGGGTGGCTCCGGGGCAGTTCTTC. Its translation: CASSVPSGVAPGQFF. The chain is built from TRBV5-1 and TRBJ2-1, with 9 bases identical to TRBD2. The CDR3 length is 15 residues. V was clipped by 4 bases and J by 12 bases; unmatched bases: 14. CDR1 and CDR2 (germline): SGHRS, YFSETQ.

This chain links TRBV30 with TRBJ2-2; 10 nucleotides line up with TRBD1. The V and J ends lost 4 bases and 6 bases, in that order; junction bases with no gene match: 5. The germline CDR1 and CDR2 sequences are GTSNPN and SVGIG (reference sequence). CDR3 length: 14 amino acids. The CDR3 loop reads CAWITDRGPGELFF. CDR3 sequence (DNA): TGTGCCTGGATCACCGACAGGGGGCCCGGGGAGCTGTTTTTT.

There are a few counts of this clone. V usage is TRBV29-1 and J usage is TRBJ2-3; 10 bases line up with TRBD2. Germline V gene sequence: CDR1 SQVTM, CDR2 ANQGSEA. The CDR3 has 16 amino acids. The J segment lost 2 bases and the V segment lost 1 base, leaving 6 bases of the junction unmatched. Written as DNA, the CDR3 is TGCAGCGTTGAAGCGGTAGCGGGAGGCCCCACAGATACGCAGTATTTT. Its translation is CSVEAVAGGPTDTQYF.

This chain joins TRBV6-1 and TRBJ2-7, with 7 bases lining up with TRBD2. In germline, CDR1 is MNHNS, CDR2 SASEGT. This CDR3 has 14 amino acids. Trimming took 5 bases from V and 3 from J; bases not matched to a gene: 7. CDR3 nucleotides: TGTGCCAGCAGTCTTACTAGCGCCTACTACGAGCAGTACTTC. Amino acids: CASSLTSAYYEQYF.

The chain links TRBV30 to TRBJ2-1; D not certain. CDR1 is GTSNPN, CDR2 SVGIG, per germline (reference sequence). V was pared by 2 bases and J by 1 base, with 9 bases between. The CDR3 has 14 residues. The CDR3 DNA follows: TGTGCCTGGAGTTTACGTGTTTCCTACAATGAGCAGTTCTTC. This translates into CAWSLRVSYNEQFF.

The chain employs TRBV7-9 and TRBJ1-2, with D unresolved. Germline V gives CDR1 SEHNR, CDR2 FQNEAQ (reference sequence). This CDR3 comprises 15 residues. V was pared by 0 bases and J by 8 bases, with 16 bases between. The chain's CDR3 is CASSLAGAGFQGYTF. The CDR3 DNA follows: TGTGCCAGCAGCTTAGCCGGTGCCGGCTTTCAGGGCTACACCTTC.